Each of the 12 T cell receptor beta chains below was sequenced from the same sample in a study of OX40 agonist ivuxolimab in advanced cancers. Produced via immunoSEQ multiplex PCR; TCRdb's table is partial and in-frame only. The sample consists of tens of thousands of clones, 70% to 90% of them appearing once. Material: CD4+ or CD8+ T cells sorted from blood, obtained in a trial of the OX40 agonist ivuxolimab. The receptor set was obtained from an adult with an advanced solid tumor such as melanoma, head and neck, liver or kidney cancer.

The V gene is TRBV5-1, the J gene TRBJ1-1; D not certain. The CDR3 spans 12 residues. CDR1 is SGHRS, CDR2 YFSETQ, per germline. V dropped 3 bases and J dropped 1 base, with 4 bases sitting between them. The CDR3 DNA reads TGCGCCAGCAGCTCACAGAACACTGAAGCTTTCTTT. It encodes CASSSQNTEAFF.

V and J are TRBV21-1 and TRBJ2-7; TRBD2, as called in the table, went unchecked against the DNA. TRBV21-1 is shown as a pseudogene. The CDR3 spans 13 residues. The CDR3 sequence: CASSTRNHYEQYV. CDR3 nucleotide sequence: TGTGCCAGCAGCACACGGAACCACTACGAGCAGTACGTC.

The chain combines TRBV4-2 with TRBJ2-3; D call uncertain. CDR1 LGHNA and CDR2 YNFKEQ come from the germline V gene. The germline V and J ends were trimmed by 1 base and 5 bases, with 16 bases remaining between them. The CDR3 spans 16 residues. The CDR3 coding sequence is TGTGCCAGCAGCCAAGGGCAAAACCCGGACGGAGATACGCAGTATTTT. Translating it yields CASSQGQNPDGDTQYF.

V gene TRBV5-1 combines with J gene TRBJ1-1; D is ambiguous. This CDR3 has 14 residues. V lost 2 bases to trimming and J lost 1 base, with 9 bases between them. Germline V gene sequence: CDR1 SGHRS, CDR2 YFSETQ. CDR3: CASSLDTGNTEAFF. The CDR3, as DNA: TGCGCCAGCAGCTTAGACACGGGGAACACTGAAGCTTTCTTT.

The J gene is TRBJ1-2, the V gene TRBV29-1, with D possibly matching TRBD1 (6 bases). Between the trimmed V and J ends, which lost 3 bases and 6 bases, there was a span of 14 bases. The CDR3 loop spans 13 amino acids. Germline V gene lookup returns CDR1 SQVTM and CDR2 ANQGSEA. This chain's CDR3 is CSVDIGGLDGYTF. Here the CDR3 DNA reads TGCAGCGTTGATATAGGGGGACTCGATGGCTACACCTTC.

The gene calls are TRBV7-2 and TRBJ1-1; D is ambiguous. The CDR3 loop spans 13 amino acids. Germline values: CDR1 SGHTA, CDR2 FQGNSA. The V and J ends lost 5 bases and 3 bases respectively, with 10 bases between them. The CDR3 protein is CASSLRSDTEAFF. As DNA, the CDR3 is TGTGCCAGCAGCCTGCGATCTGACACTGAAGCTTTCTTT.

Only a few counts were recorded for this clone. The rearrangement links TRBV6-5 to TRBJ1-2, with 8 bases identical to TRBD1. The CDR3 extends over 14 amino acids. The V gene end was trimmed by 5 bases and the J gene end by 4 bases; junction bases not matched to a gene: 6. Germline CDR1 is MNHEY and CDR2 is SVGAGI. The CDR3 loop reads CASSGQGEGYGYTF. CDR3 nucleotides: TGTGCCAGCAGTGGACAGGGAGAGGGCTATGGCTACACCTTC.

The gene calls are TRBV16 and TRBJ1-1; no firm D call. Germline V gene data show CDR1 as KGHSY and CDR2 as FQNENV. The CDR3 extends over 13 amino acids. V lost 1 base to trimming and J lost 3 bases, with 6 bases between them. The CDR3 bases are TGTGCCAGCAGCCAATTACGGGACACTGAAGCTTTCTTT. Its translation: CASSQLRDTEAFF.

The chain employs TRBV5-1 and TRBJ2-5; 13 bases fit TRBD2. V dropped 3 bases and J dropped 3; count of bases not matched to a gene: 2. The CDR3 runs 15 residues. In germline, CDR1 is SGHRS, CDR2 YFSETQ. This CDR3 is CASSSGTSGEETQYF. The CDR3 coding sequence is TGCGCCAGCAGCTCCGGGACTAGCGGGGAAGAGACCCAGTACTTC. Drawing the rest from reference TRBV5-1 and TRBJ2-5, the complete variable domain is KAGVTQTPRYLIKTRGQQVTLSCSPISGHRSVSWYQQTPGQGLQFLFEYFSETQRNKGNFPGRFSGRQFSNSRSEMNVSTLELGDSALYLCASSSGTSGEETQYFGPGTRLLVL.

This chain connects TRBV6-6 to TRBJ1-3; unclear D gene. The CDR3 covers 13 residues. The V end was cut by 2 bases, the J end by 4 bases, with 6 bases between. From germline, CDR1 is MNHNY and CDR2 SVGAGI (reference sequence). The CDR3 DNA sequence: TGTGCCAGCAGTTACCCACAGGGAAACACCATATATTTT. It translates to CASSYPQGNTIYF.

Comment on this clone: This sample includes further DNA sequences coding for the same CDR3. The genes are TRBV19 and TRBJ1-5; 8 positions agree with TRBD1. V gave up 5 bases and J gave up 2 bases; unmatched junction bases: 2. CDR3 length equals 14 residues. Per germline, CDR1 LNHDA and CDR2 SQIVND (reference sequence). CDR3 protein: CASSGQGGNQPQHF. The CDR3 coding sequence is TGTGCCAGTAGTGGACAGGGTGGCAATCAGCCCCAGCATTTT.

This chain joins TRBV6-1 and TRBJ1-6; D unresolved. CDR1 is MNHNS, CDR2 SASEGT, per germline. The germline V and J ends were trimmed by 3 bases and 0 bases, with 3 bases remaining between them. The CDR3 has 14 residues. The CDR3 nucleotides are TGTGCCAGCAGTGAGCTCTCCTATAATTCACCCCTCCACTTT. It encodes CASSELSYNSPLHF.